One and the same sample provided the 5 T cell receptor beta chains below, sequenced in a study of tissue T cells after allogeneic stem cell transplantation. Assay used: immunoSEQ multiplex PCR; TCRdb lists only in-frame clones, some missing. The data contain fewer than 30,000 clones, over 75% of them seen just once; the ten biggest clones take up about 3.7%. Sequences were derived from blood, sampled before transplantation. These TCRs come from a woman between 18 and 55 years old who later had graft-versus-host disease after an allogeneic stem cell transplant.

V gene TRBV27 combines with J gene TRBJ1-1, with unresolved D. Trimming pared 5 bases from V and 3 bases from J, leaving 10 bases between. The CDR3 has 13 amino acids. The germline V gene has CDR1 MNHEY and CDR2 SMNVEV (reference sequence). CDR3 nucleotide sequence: TGTGCCAGCAGTAAAAGACACTACACTGAAGCTTTCTTT. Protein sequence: CASSKRHYTEAFF.

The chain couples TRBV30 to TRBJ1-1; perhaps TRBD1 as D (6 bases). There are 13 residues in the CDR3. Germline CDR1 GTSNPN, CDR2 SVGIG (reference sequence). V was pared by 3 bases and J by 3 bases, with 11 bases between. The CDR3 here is CAWSTGPYTEAFF. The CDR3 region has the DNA TGTGCCTGGAGCACAGGGCCATACACTGAAGCTTTCTTT.

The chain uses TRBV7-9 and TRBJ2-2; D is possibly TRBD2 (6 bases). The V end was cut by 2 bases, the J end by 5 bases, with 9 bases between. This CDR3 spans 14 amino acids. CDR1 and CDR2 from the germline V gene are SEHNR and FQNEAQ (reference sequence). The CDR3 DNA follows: TGTGCCAGCAGCTTATATCGGGAGACCGGGGAGCTGTTTTTT. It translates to CASSLYRETGELFF.

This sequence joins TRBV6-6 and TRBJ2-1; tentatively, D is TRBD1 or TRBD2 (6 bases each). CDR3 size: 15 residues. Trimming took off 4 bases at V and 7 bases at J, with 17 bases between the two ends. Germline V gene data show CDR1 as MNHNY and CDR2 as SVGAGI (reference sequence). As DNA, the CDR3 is TGTGCCAGCAGTTGGGCTCCGGGGGCGAGAAATGAGCAGTTCTTC. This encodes CASSWAPGARNEQFF.

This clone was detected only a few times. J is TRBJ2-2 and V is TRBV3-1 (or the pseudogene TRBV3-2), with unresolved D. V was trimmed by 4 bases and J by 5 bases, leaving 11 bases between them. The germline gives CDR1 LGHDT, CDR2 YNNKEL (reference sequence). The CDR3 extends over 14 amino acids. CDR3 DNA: TGTGCCAGCAGCCGCCCGGGCGAGACCGGGGAGCTGTTTTTT. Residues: CASSRPGETGELFF.